This T cell receptor (beta chain) was found in a study of monozygotic twins with inflammatory bowel disease. Findings and limits, study-wide: There were differing immunosuppressive treatments, which may have added variability to patient repertoires. Healthy co-twins exceeded IBD patients in TCRbeta diversity as measured by inverse Simpson. Sharing of clonotypes with others was lower in IBD patients than in healthy twins, and this was especially so with disease activity.

From its re-call of the 5' RACE reads, TCRdb lists each CDR3 protein once, without DNA. The sample has 400,000 to 500,000 distinct CDR3 sequences. On this clonotype itself: Its antigen is unknown.

Per germline, CDR1 SGHRS and CDR2 YFSETQ. The CDR3 has 19 amino acids. The chain has TRBV5-1 and TRBJ2-1; with no DNA, the TCRdb D assignment of TRBD1 cannot be verified. The sample consisted of blood. This TCR came from a human donor with ulcerative colitis or Crohn's disease, or a healthy co-twin of an affected twin (not recorded which). The CDR3 sequence is CASSPGQGAASGKLNEQFF.